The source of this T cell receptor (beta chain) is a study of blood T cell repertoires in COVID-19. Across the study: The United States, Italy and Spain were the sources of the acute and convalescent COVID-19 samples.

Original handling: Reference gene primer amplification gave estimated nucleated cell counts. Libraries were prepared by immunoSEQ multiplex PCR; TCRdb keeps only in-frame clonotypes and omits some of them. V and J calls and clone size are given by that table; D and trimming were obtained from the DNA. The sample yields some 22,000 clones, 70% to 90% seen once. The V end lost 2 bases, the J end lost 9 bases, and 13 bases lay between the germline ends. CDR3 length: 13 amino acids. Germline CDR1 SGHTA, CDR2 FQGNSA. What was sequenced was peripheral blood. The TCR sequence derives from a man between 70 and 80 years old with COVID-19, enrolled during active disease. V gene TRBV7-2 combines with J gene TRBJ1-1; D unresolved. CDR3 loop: CASSLSVYEKAFF. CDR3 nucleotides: TGTGCCAGCAGCTTATCGGTTTACGAAAAAGCTTTCTTT. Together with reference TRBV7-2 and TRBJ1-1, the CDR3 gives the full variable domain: GAGVSQSPSNKVTEKGKDVELRCDPISGHTALYWYRQSLGQGLEFLIYFQGNSAPDKSGLPSDRFSAERTGGSVSTLTIQRTQQEDSAVYLCASSLSVYEKAFFGQGTRLTVV.